The 13 T cell receptor beta chains presented below share a single source sample, sequenced in a study of cytomegalovirus exposure and HLA in healthy donors. Vbeta (60) and Jbeta (13) primers were used in the PCR. Clones were sequenced by immunoSEQ multiplex PCR, and TCRdb holds only the in-frame ones, with some missing. The sample holds over 150,000 clones, 75% to 90% seen once. The specimen sequenced was PBMCs. Receptors were obtained from a man aged 30 to 39 in good health and CMV-seronegative.

In this sample, this clone turned up a few times. The chain recombines TRBV27 with TRBJ1-2; D may be TRBD1 (5 bases). Trimming left V 0 bases short and J 7 bases short, with 15 bases between. CDR1 and CDR2 from the germline V gene are MNHEY and SMNVEV (reference sequence). CDR3 length equals 15 residues. In DNA form, the CDR3 reads TGTGCCAGCAGTTTATCGAGAAGGGGTGGTGGTGGCTACACCTTC. Translated, it gives CASSLSRRGGGGYTF.

The chain recombines TRBV7-2 with TRBJ1-2; 7 bases are a match to TRBD1. The V and J ends lost 6 bases and 5 bases, in that order; junction bases with no gene match: 9. This CDR3 spans 14 amino acids. Germline V CDR1 and CDR2: SGHTA, FQGNSA. CDR3: CASRGDSPGYGYTF. The CDR3 DNA is TGTGCCAGCAGGGGGGACAGCCCCGGTTATGGCTACACCTTC.

This chain uses TRBV5-6 with TRBJ1-2; no clear D gene. Germline-derived CDR1 and CDR2 are SGHDT and YYEEEE. The CDR3 is 14 amino acids. Trimming shortened V by 0 bases and J by 6 bases, and 12 bases separated the two germline ends. The CDR3 sequence: CASSLAPGVDGYTF. CDR3 sequence (DNA): TGTGCCAGCAGCTTGGCCCCGGGTGTGGATGGCTACACCTTC. The full variable domain, completed using reference TRBV5-6 and TRBJ1-2, is DAGVTQSPTHLIKTRGQQVTLRCSPKSGHDTVSWYQQALGQGPQFIFQYYEEEERQRGNFPDRFSGHQFPNYSSELNVNALLLGDSALYLCASSLAPGVDGYTFGSGTRLTVV.

This clone came up a few times. The V call is TRBV6-5, the J call TRBJ1-5; D possibly corresponds to TRBD1 (6 bases). The germline V and J ends were trimmed by 6 bases and 2 bases, with 8 bases remaining between them. This CDR3 has 13 residues. The germline V gene encodes CDR1 MNHEY and CDR2 SVGAGI. CDR3 bases: TGTGCCAGCAGCCACAGGGGCAATCAGCCCCAGCATTTT. Its protein product is CASSHRGNQPQHF.

Points on this clone: The germline gene is not matched at one end of the junction; a read error may be the cause. This sample includes further DNA sequences coding for the same CDR3. This chain links TRBV30 with TRBJ2-7, with D possibly matching TRBD2 (6 bases). Germline V gene sequence: CDR1 GTSNPN, CDR2 SVGIG (reference sequence). The CDR3 consists of 12 residues. For the CDR3, the DNA is TGTGCCTGGAGTATTCCATGGGGGGAAAGCTGCTTC. It yields the protein CAWSIPWGESCF.

The V call is TRBV2, the J call TRBJ2-5; maybe TRBD2 (5 bases). V was shortened by 6 bases and J by 5 bases, with 16 bases between the two germline ends. Germline-derived CDR1 and CDR2 are SNHLY and FYNNEI. The CDR3 consists of 14 residues. The CDR3 bases are TGTGCCAGCAGAAGAGGGTCCGGTGGGGAGACCCAGTACTTC. It is translated as CASRRGSGGETQYF.

The chain has TRBV6-5 and TRBJ1-1; unclear D gene. This CDR3 has 15 amino acids. V was shortened by 0 bases and J by 6 bases, with 14 bases between the two germline ends. Germline CDR1 reads MNHEY; CDR2 reads SVGAGI. DNA for the CDR3: TGTGCCAGCAGTTACTCGCAGGAAGGCTGGGCTGAAGCTTTCTTT. Amino acid sequence: CASSYSQEGWAEAFF.

V is TRBV6-5 and J is TRBJ1-1; D ambiguous. The CDR3 spans 14 residues. The germline gives CDR1 MNHEY, CDR2 SVGAGI. Trimming pared 3 bases from V and 1 base from J, leaving 9 bases between. In DNA form, the CDR3 reads TGTGCCAGCAGTTATTGGGCACAGAACACTGAAGCTTTCTTT. Residues: CASSYWAQNTEAFF.

The V gene is TRBV10-3, the J gene TRBJ2-6, with D perhaps matching TRBD2 (6 bases). The germline gives CDR1 ENHRY, CDR2 SYGVKD. Trimming removed 4 bases from V and 0 bases from J, with 10 bases in between. This CDR3 has 16 residues. The CDR3 loop is CAISVTGSSGANVLTF. The CDR3 region has the DNA TGTGCCATCAGTGTGACCGGGAGCTCTGGGGCCAACGTCCTGACTTTC.

The sample holds one count of this clone. The chain combines TRBV29-1 with TRBJ2-3; 12 positions agree with TRBD2. V lost 3 bases to trimming and J lost 4 bases; unmatched junction nucleotides: 14. Germline V gives CDR1 SQVTM, CDR2 ANQGSEA. This CDR3 contains 18 residues. The CDR3 loop reads CSVDVLAGGLVLADTQYF. Written as DNA, the CDR3 is TGCAGCGTTGATGTTCTAGCGGGGGGGCTGGTTTTGGCAGATACGCAGTATTTT.

A word on this clone: A read error may produce the germline difference seen at one junction end. The identical CDR3 is also encoded by other nucleotide sequences in the sample. This rearrangement joins TRBV7-2 to TRBJ1-2, with no clear D. Germline V CDR1 and CDR2: SGHTA, FQGNSA. The CDR3 totals 14 residues. CDR3 amino acids: CASSLYNSDYGYTF. CDR3 DNA: TGTGCCAGTAGCTTATACAATTCCGACTATGGCTACACCTTC.

The chain carries TRBV7-9 and TRBJ1-1; the D is unclear. The V end lost 3 bases, the J end lost 6 bases, and 20 bases lay between the germline ends. The CDR3 covers 16 residues. Germline V lookup: CDR1 SEHNR, CDR2 FQNEAQ (reference sequence). As DNA, the CDR3 is TGTGCCAGCAGCTTCCCTGGGATCGGCACTAGGTCTGAAGCTTTCTTT. Translation gives CASSFPGIGTRSEAFF.

The chain employs TRBV5-1 and TRBJ1-1, with no clear D. The CDR3 has 16 amino acids. Looked up from germline, CDR1 is SGHRS and CDR2 is YFSETQ. Trimming took off 1 base at V and 3 bases at J, with 16 bases between the two ends. CDR3 loop: CASSLRAGGPYTEAFF. The CDR3 nucleotides are TGCGCCAGCAGCTTGAGGGCGGGAGGGCCGTACACTGAAGCTTTCTTT.